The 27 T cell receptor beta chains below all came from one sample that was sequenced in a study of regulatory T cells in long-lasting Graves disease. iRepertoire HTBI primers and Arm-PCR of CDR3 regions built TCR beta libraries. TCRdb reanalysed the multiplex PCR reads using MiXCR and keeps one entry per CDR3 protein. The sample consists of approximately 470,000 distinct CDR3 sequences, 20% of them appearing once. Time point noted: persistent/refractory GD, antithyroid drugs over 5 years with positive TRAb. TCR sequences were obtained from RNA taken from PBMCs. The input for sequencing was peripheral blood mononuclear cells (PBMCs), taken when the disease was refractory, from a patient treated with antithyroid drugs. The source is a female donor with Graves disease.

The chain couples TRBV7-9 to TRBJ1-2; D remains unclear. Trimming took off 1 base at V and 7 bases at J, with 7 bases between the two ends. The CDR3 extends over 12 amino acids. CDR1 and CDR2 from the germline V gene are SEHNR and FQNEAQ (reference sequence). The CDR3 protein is CASSLGEVGYTF. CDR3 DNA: TGTGCCAGCAGCTTAGGAGAGGTTGGCTACACCTTC.

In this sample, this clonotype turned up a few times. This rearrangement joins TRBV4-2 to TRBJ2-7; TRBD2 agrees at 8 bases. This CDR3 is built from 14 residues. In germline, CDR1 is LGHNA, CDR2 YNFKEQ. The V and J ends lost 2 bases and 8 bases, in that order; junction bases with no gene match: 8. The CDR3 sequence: CASSQPGLGYKQYF. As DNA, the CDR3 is TGTGCCAGCAGCCAACCGGGACTAGGGTACAAGCAGTACTTC.

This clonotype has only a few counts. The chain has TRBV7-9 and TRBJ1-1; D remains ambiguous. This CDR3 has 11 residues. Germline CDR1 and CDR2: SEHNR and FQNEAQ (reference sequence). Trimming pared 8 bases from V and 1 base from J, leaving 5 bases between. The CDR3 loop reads CASGENTEAFF. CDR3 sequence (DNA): TGTGCCAGCGGAGAGAACACTGAAGCTTTCTTT.

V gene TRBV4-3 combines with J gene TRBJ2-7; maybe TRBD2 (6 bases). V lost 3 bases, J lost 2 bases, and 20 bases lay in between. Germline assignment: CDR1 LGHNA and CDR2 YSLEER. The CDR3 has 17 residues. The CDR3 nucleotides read TGCGCCAGCAGCCAGGGTATGATCGGCGGGACCCCCTACGAGCAGTACTTC. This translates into CASSQGMIGGTPYEQYF.

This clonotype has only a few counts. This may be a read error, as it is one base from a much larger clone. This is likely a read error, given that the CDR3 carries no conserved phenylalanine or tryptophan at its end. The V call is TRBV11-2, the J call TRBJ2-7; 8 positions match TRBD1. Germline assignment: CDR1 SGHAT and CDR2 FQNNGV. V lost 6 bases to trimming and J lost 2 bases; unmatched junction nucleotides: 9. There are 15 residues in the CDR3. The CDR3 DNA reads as TGTGCCAGCAGAAAACCAGGGGGCGAAACCTACGAGCAGTACCTC. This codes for CASRKPGGETYEQYL.

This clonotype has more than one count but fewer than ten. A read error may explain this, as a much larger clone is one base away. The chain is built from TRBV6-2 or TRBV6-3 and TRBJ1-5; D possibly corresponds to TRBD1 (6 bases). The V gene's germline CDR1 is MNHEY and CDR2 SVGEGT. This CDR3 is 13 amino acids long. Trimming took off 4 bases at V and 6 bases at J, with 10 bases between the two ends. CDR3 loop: CASSFQGSQPQHF. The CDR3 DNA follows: TGTGCCAGCAGTTTTCAGGGGAGTCAGCCCCAGCATTTT.

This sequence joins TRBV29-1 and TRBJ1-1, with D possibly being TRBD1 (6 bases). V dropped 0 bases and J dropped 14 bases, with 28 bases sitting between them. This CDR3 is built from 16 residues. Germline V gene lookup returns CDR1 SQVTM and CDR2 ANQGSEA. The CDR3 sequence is CSVEDWGARQGNRLFF. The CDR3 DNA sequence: TGCAGCGTTGAAGATTGGGGAGCGCGTCAGGGGAATCGCCTGTTCTTT.

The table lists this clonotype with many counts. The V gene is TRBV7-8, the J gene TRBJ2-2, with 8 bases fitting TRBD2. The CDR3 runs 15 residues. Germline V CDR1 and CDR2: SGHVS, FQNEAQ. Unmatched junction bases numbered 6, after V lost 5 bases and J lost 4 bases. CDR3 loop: CASSLPAGVTGELFF. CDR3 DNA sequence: TGTGCCAGCAGCCTTCCAGCGGGAGTCACCGGGGAGCTGTTTTTT. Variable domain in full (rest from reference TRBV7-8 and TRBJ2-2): GAGVSQSPRYKVAKRGQDVALRCDPISGHVSLFWYQQALGQGPEFLTYFQNEAQLDKSGLPSDRFFAERPEGSVSTLKIQRTQQEDSAVYLCASSLPAGVTGELFFGEGSRLTVL.

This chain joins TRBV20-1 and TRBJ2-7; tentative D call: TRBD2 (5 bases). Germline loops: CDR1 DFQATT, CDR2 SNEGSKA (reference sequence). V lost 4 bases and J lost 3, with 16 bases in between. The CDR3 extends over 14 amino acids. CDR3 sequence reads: CSAIQRGPGYEQYF. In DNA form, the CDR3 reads TGCAGTGCTATACAACGAGGGCCGGGCTACGAGCAGTACTTC.

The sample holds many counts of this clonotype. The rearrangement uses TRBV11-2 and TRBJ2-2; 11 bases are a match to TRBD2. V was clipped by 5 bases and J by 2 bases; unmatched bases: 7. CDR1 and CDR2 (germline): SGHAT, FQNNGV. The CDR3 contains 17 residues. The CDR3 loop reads CASSRRGTSGNTGELFF. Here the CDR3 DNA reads TGTGCCAGCAGCCGTCGGGGGACTAGCGGAAACACCGGGGAGCTGTTTTTT.

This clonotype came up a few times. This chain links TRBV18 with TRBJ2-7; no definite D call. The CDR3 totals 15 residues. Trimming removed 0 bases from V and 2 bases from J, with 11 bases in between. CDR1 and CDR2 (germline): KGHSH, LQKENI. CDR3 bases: TGTGCCAGCTCACCACCGAGGCAATCCACCTACGAGCAGTACTTC. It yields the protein CASSPPRQSTYEQYF.

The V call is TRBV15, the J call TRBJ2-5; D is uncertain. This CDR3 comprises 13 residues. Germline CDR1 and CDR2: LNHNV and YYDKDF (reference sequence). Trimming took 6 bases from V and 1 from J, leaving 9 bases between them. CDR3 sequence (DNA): TGTGCCACCAGTCGCACGCCCCAAGAGACCCAGTACTTC. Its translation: CATSRTPQETQYF.

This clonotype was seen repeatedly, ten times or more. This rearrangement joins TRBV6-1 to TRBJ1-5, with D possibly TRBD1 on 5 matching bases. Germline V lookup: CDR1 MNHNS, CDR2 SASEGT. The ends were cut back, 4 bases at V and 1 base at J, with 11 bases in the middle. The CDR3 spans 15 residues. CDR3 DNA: TGTGCCAGCAGTGGCCTCCGGGGGAGCAATCAGCCCCAGCATTTT. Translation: CASSGLRGSNQPQHF.

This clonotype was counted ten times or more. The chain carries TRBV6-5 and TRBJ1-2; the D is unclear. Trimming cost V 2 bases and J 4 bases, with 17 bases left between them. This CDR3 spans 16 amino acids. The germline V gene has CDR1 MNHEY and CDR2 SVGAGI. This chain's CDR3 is CASSYDREKSFYGYTF. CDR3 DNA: TGTGCCAGCAGTTACGATCGTGAGAAATCCTTCTATGGCTACACCTTC.

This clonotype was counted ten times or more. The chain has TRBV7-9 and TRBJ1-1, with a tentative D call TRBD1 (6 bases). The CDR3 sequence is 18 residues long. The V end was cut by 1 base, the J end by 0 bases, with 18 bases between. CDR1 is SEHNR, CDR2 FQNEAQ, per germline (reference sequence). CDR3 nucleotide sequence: TGTGCCAGCAGCTTAGTCAGGGGTCTGAATTTACTGAACACTGAAGCTTTCTTT. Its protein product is CASSLVRGLNLLNTEAFF.

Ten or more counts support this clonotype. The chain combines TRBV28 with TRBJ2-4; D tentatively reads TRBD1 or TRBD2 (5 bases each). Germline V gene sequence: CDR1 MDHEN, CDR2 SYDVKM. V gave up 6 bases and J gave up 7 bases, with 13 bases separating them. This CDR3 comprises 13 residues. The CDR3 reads CASSAGQGNIQYF. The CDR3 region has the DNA TGTGCCAGCAGCGCGGGCCAGGGTAACATTCAGTACTTC.

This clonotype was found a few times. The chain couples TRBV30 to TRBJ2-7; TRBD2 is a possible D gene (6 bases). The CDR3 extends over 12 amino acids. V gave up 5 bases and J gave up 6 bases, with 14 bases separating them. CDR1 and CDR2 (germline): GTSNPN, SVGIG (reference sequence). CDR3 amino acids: CAWAEGVGEQYF. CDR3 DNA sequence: TGTGCCTGGGCGGAGGGAGTGGGCGAGCAGTACTTC.

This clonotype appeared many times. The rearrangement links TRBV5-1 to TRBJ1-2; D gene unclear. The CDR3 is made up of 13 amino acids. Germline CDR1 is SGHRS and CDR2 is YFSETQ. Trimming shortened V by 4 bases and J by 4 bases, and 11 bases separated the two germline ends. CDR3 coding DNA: TGCGCCAGCAGCGACCGGGTCTCCTATGGCTACACCTTC. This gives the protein CASSDRVSYGYTF.

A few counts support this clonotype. The CDR3 loop is CASSVWAGKETQYF. The CDR3 coding sequence is TGTGCCAGCAGCGTATGGGCAGGGAAAGAGACCCAGTACTTC. The chain carries TRBV9 and TRBJ2-5; tentatively, D is TRBD1 (5 bases). The CDR3 is 14 amino acids. V shed 1 base and J shed 3 bases, with 10 bases lying between them. The germline gives CDR1 SGDLS, CDR2 YYNGEE.

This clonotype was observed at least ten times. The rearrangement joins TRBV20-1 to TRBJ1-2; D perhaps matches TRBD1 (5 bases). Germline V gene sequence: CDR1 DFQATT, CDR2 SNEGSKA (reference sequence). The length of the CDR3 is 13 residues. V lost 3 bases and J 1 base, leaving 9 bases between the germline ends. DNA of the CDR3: TGCAGTGCTAGTCTGGGGGTTAACTATGGCTACACCTTC. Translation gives CSASLGVNYGYTF.

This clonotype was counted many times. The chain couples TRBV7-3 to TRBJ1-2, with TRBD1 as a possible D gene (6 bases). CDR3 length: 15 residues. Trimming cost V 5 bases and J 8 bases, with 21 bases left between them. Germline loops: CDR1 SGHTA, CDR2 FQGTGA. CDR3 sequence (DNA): TGTGCCAGCAGCCCCGCGGGGGCCACCGTTCTCGGCTACACCTTC. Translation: CASSPAGATVLGYTF.

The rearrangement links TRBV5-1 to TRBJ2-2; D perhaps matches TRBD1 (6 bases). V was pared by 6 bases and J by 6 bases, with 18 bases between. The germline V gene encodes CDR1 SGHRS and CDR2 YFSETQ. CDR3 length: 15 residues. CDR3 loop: CASIRTGQSPGELFF. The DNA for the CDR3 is TGCGCCAGCATCCGAACAGGGCAGAGTCCCGGGGAGCTGTTTTTT.

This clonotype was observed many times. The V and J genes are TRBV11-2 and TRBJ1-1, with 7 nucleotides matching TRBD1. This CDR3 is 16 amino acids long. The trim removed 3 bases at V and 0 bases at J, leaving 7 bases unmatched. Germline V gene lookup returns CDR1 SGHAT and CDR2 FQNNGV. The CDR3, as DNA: TGTGCCAGCAGCTTCCGAAGGGGGCGGCTGAACACTGAAGCTTTCTTT. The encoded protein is CASSFRRGRLNTEAFF.

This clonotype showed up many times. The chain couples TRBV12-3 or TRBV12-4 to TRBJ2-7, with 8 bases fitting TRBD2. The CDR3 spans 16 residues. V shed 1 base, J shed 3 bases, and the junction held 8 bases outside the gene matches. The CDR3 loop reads CASSLVPSGSHYEQYF. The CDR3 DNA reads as TGTGCCAGCAGTTTAGTGCCGAGCGGGAGCCACTACGAGCAGTACTTC.

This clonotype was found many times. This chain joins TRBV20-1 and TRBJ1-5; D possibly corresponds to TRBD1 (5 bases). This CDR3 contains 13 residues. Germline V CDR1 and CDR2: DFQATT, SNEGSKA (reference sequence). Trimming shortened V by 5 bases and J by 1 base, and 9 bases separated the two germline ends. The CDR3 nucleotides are TGCAGTGCTCGGGACGGCAGCAATCAGCCCCAGCATTTT. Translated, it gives CSARDGSNQPQHF.

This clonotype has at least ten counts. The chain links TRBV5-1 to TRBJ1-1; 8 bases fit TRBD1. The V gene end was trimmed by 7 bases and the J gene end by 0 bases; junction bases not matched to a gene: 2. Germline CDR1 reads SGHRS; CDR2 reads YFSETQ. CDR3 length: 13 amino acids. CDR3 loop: CASGTGLNTEAFF. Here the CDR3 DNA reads TGCGCCAGCGGGACAGGATTGAACACTGAAGCTTTCTTT.

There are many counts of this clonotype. As DNA, the CDR3 is TGTGCCAGCAGCCCGAACTTTAACTATGGCTACACCTTC. Amino acid sequence: CASSPNFNYGYTF. The J gene is TRBJ1-2, the V gene TRBV5-5; the D is unclear. This CDR3 has 13 amino acids. Trimming shortened V by 4 bases and J by 1 base, and 8 bases separated the two germline ends. CDR1 and CDR2 (germline): SGHKS, YYEKEE (reference sequence).